This T cell receptor beta chain was obtained from a study of post-analysis software for immune sequencing data. Findings and caveats of the study: In patients, a few TRBV segments were more frequent than in controls, with TRBV5-6, TRBV5-1 and TRBV20-1 among them. Controls significantly exceeded multiple sclerosis patients in normalized Chao1 diversity.

Germline V gives CDR1 SGHVS, CDR2 FNYEAQ. CDR3 size: 14 residues. V was trimmed by 0 bases and J by 4 bases, leaving 9 bases between them. Comment on this clonotype: No antigen is known for it.

The library was made from cDNA and included unique molecular identifiers. TCRdb re-analysed the PCR reads in MiXCR, keeping a single row per CDR3 protein. The table records 150,000 to 200,000 distinct CDR3 sequences, around 34% of them present only once. Here the sequenced sample was blood, taken after autologous hematopoietic stem cell transplantation. This chain joins TRBV7-6 and TRBJ1-1, with D tentatively TRBD1 (5 bases). The clonotype was recovered from a girl between 10 and 17 years old with multiple sclerosis. The chain's CDR3 is CASSLAGGGTEAFF. As DNA, the CDR3 is TGTGCCAGCAGCTTAGCTGGCGGGGGCACTGAAGCTTTCTTT. Together with reference TRBV7-6 and TRBJ1-1, the CDR3 gives the full variable domain: GAGVSQSPRYKVTKRGQDVALRCDPISGHVSLYWYRQALGQGPEFLTYFNYEAQQDKSGLPNDRFSAERPEGSISTLTIQRTEQRDSAMYRCASSLAGGGTEAFFGQGTRLTVV.